This T cell receptor (beta chain) was recovered during a study of shared clonotypes between healthy human individuals. Researchers partitioned CD4+ cells into CD45RA+ naive and CD45RA-negative memory subsets. About this clone itself: Its antigen is as yet unknown.

Study-level findings and limits: Rarefaction showed that sequencing of sorted subsets was incomplete (despite large depth). The represented genetic and exposure-history diversity was limited by the small number of donors. Clonotype sharing among the donors was expected to vary with sequencing depth.

The trim removed 1 base at V and 3 bases at J, leaving 2 bases unmatched. The CDR3 is made up of 14 amino acids. Germline CDR1 is MGHRA and CDR2 is YSYEKL. Here immunoSEQ multiplex PCR was the method, and the copy in TCRdb shows in-frame clones only, minus some. The sample includes around 200,000 clones, 90% to 95% of them seen just once. This clonotype originated in a woman under 40 in good health. The source material was naive CD4+ T cells sorted from blood. The sample's subset: CD45RA+ positively selected. The chain combines TRBV4-1 with TRBJ2-5, with 7 bases fitting TRBD1. The CDR3 nucleotides read TGCGCCAGCAGCCAAGTTGACAGGGAAGAGACCCAGTACTTC. Its translation: CASSQVDREETQYF.